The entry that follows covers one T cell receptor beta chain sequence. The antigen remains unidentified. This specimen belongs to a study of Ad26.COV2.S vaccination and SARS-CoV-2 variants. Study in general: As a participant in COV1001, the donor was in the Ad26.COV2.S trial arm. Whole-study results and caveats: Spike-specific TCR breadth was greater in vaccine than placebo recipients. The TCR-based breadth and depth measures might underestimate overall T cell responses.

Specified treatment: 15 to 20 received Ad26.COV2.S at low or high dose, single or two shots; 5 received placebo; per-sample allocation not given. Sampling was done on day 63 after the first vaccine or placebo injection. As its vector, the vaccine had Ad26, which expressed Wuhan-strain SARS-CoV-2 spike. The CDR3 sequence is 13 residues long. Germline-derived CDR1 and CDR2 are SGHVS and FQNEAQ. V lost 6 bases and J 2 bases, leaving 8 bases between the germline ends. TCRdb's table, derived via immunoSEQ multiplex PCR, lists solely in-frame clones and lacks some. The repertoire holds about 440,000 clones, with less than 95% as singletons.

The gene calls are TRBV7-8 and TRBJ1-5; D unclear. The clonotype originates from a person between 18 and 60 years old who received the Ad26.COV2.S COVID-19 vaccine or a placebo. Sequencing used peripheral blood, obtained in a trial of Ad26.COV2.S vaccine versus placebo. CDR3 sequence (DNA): TGTGCCAGCAGTTACAGCGGCAATCAGCCCCAGCATTTT. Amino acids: CASSYSGNQPQHF.